This TCR beta chain emerged from a study of cytomegalovirus exposure and HLA in healthy donors. The study ran its PCR with 60 Vbeta and 13 Jbeta primers. Method: immunoSEQ multiplex PCR; TCRdb's copy keeps in-frame clones and lacks some. The sample includes over 200,000 clones, over 75% of them seen just once. Findings and limits, study-wide: Diagnosis of cytomegalovirus status made by the classifier reportedly showed high specificity and sensitivity. Evidence from a later analysis indicated that most CMV-associated TCR beta chains looked HLA-restricted.

There are a few counts of this clone. What it binds is unknown. The CDR3 consists of 14 residues. After removal of 6 bases from V and 2 bases from J, the junction contained 6 bases not matched to a gene. Germline CDR1 MNHNY, CDR2 SVGAGI (reference sequence). This clonotype originated in a human donor in good health. The sequencing sample was made of PBMCs. The chain couples TRBV6-6 to TRBJ2-7; 8 bases map to TRBD1. This CDR3 reads CASRVGQGPYEQYF. The CDR3 DNA reads TGTGCCAGCAGAGTAGGACAGGGACCCTACGAGCAGTACTTC.